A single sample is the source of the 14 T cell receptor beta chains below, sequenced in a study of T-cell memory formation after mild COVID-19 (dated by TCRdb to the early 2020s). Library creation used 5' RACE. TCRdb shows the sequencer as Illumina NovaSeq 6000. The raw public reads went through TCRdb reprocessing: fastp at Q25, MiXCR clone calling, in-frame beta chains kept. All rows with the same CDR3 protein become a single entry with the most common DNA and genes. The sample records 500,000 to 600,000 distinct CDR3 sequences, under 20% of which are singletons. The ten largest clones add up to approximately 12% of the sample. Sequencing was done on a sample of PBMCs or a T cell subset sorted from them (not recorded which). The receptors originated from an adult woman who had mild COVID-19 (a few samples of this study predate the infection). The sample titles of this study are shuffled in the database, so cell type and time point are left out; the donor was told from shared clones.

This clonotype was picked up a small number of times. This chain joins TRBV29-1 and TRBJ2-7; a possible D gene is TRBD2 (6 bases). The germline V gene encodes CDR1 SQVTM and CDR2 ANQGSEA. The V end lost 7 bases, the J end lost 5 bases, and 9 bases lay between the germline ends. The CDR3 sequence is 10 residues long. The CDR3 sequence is CSAGGDEQYF. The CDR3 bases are TGCAGCGCTGGAGGGGACGAGCAGTACTTC.

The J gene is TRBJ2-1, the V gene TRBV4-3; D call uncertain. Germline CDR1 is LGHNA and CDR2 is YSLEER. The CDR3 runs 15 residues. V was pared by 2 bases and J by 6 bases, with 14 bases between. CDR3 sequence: CASSQFLGPGNEQFF. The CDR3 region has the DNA TGCGCCAGCAGCCAATTCCTTGGCCCGGGCAATGAGCAGTTCTTC.

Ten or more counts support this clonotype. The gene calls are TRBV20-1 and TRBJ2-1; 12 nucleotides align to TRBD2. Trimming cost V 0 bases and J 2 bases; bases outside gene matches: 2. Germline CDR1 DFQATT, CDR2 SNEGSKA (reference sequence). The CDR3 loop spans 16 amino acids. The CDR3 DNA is TGCAGTGCTAGAGAGGCTAGCGGGAGGGCCTACAATGAGCAGTTCTTC. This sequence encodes CSAREASGRAYNEQFF.

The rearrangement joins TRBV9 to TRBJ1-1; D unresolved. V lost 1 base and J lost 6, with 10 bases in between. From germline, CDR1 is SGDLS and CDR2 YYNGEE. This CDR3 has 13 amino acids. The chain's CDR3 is CASSVTRGSEAFF. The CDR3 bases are TGTGCCAGCAGCGTAACTCGAGGGTCTGAAGCTTTCTTT.

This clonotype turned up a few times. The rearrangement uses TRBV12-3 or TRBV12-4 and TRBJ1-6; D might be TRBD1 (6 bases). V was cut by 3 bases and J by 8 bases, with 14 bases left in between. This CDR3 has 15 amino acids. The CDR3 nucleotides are TGTGCCAGCAGTTTGGGACATTGGTCGGATTCACCCCTCCACTTT. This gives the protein CASSLGHWSDSPLHF.

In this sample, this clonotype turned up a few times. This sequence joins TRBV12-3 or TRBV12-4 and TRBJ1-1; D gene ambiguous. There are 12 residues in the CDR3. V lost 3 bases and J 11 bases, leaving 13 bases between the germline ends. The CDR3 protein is CASSFGKGMAFF. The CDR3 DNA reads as TGTGCCAGCAGTTTCGGTAAAGGGATGGCTTTCTTT.

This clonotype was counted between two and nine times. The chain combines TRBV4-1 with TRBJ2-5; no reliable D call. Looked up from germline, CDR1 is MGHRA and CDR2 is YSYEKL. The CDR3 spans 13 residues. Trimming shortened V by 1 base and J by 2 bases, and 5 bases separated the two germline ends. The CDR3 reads CASSQVEQETQYF. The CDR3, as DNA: TGCGCCAGCAGCCAAGTGGAGCAAGAGACCCAGTACTTC.

CDR3 DNA: TGTGCCAGCAGTTGGTCAGGGACAAGCATGAACACTGAAGCTTTCTTT. Its protein product is CASSWSGTSMNTEAFF. The chain has TRBV12-3 or TRBV12-4 and TRBJ1-1, with D possibly matching TRBD1 (6 bases). The CDR3 has 16 residues. The V and J ends lost 4 bases and 0 bases respectively, with 15 bases between them.

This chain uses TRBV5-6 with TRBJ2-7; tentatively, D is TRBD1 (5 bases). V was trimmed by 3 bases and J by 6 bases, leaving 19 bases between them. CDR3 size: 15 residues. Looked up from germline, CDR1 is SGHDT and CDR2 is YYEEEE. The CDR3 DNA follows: TGTGCCAGCAGCTCCCTCCCGGATAGCAGGGCCGAGCAGTACTTC. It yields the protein CASSSLPDSRAEQYF.

The CDR3 coding sequence is TGTGCCAGCAGTTTCCTAGGGAGCGGGGCCTCCTACGAGCAGTACTTC. This codes for CASSFLGSGASYEQYF. V gene TRBV27 combines with J gene TRBJ2-7, with 7 nucleotides matching TRBD2. The germline CDR1 and CDR2 sequences are MNHEY and SMNVEV (reference sequence). The CDR3 totals 16 residues. With V trimmed by 3 bases and J by 0 bases, 8 bases remained unmatched.

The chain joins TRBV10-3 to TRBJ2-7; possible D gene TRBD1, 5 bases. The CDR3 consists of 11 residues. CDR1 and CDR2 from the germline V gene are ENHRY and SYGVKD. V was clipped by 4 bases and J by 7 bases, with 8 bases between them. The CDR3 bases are TGTGCCATCAGTGCCCGACAGGAGCAGTACTTC. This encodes CAISARQEQYF.

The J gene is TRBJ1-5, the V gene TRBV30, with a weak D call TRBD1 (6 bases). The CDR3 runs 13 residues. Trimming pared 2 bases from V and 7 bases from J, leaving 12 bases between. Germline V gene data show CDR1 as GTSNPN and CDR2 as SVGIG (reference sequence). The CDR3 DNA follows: TGTGCCTGGAGTCCGAGGGGGGGACAGCCCCAGCATTTT. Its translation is CAWSPRGGQPQHF.

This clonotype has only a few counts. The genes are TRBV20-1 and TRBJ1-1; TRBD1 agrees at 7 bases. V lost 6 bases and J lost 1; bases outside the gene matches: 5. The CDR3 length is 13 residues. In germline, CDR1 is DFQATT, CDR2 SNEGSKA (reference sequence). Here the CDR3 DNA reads TGCAGTGCCACAGGGGAATGGAACACTGAAGCTTTCTTT. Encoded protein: CSATGEWNTEAFF.

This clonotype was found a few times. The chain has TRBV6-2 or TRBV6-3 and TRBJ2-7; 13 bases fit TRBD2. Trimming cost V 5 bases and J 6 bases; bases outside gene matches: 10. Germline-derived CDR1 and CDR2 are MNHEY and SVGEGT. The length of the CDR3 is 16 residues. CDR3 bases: TGTGCCAGCAGTCCACTGGGGACTAGCGGGGATCCCGAGCAGTACTTC. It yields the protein CASSPLGTSGDPEQYF.